The 16 T cell receptor beta chains below all came from one sample that was sequenced in a study of cytomegalovirus exposure and HLA in healthy donors. Primers for the PCR totalled 60 Vbeta and 13 Jbeta. The protocol was immunoSEQ multiplex PCR, while the TCRdb copy is restricted to in-frame clones and leaves out a portion. The sample has about 130,000 clones, about 73% seen once. Input material: PBMCs. Receptors were obtained from a human donor in good health.

V is TRBV4-3 and J is TRBJ1-1; D uncertain. The V end was cut by 0 bases, the J end by 2 bases, with 10 bases between. The CDR3 is made up of 15 amino acids. Germline lookup yields CDR1 LGHNA and CDR2 YSLEER. The CDR3 here is CASSQDSASNTEAFF. The CDR3, as DNA: TGCGCCAGCAGCCAAGACTCCGCCAGTAACACTGAAGCTTTCTTT.

The V gene is TRBV27, the J gene TRBJ2-7; TRBD1 might be the D (6 bases). This CDR3 has 13 residues. V gave up 2 bases and J gave up 5 bases, with 10 bases separating them. CDR1 and CDR2 (germline): MNHEY, SMNVEV (reference sequence). The CDR3 loop reads CASSLLGADEQYF. The CDR3 bases are TGTGCCAGCAGTTTACTGGGGGCGGACGAGCAGTACTTC.

This rearrangement joins TRBV5-5 to TRBJ1-3; TRBD1 matches 7 bases. Unmatched junction bases numbered 3, after V lost 3 bases and J lost 0 bases. Germline loops: CDR1 SGHKS, CDR2 YYEKEE (reference sequence). The length of the CDR3 is 15 residues. CDR3 amino acids: CASSSDRYSGNTIYF. The CDR3 nucleotides are TGTGCCAGCAGCTCGGACAGGTACTCTGGAAACACCATATATTTT.

This sequence joins TRBV29-1 and TRBJ1-1, with TRBD1 matching 9 bases. Germline CDR1 reads SQVTM; CDR2 reads ANQGSEA. Losses at the gene ends were 2 bases for V and 0 bases for J; bases not matched to a gene: 10. The CDR3 has 17 residues. The CDR3: CSVEKTRTGALNTEAFF. As DNA, the CDR3 is TGCAGCGTTGAAAAGACCAGGACAGGGGCCCTGAACACTGAAGCTTTCTTT.

V is TRBV30 and J is TRBJ2-7; no clear D. There are 11 residues in the CDR3. Germline V gives CDR1 GTSNPN, CDR2 SVGIG (reference sequence). V was trimmed by 2 bases and J by 3 bases, leaving 5 bases between them. The CDR3 loop reads CAWSHFYEQYF. The CDR3 DNA reads as TGTGCCTGGAGTCATTTCTACGAGCAGTACTTC.

The table lists this clone with a few counts. The chain is built from TRBV5-1 and TRBJ1-1; D perhaps matches TRBD1 (5 bases). The CDR3 has 15 residues. The germline V and J ends were trimmed by 0 bases and 2 bases, with 11 bases remaining between them. The V gene's germline CDR1 is SGHRS and CDR2 YFSETQ. CDR3 in DNA: TGCGCCAGCAGCTTGGGGCAGGGCGTAAACACTGAAGCTTTCTTT. Its translation: CASSLGQGVNTEAFF. The entire variable domain, with the rest obtained from reference TRBV5-1 and TRBJ1-1, is as follows: KAGVTQTPRYLIKTRGQQVTLSCSPISGHRSVSWYQQTPGQGLQFLFEYFSETQRNKGNFPGRFSGRQFSNSRSEMNVSTLELGDSALYLCASSLGQGVNTEAFFGQGTRLTVV.

This clone was counted a few times. The chain couples TRBV7-2 to TRBJ2-1; possible D gene TRBD2, 6 bases. The CDR3 contains 15 residues. Germline V gene lookup returns CDR1 SGHTA and CDR2 FQGNSA. V was cut by 1 base and J by 9 bases, with 16 bases left in between. In DNA form, the CDR3 reads TGTGCCAGCAGCTTAGGAGGACGGAGGGTCTCTGAGCAGTTCTTC. Translating gives CASSLGGRRVSEQFF.

The chain employs TRBV19 and TRBJ1-1, with TRBD1 matching 8 bases. The V gene end was trimmed by 5 bases and the J gene end by 1 base; junction bases not matched to a gene: 12. The germline V gene has CDR1 LNHDA and CDR2 SQIVND (reference sequence). CDR3 length equals 17 residues. CDR3 sequence reads: CASSSRQGADSNTEAFF. In DNA, the CDR3 is TGTGCCAGTAGTTCCAGGCAGGGGGCGGATTCGAACACTGAAGCTTTCTTT.

This chain joins TRBV29-1 and TRBJ1-1; no firm D call. This CDR3 has 13 residues. Trimming stripped 5 bases from V and 1 base from J, with 11 bases between. CDR1 SQVTM and CDR2 ANQGSEA come from the germline V gene. This chain's CDR3 is CSVFLSGNTEAFF. As DNA, the CDR3 is TGCAGCGTTTTTTTGTCGGGGAACACTGAAGCTTTCTTT.

This clone was seen more than once but under ten times. This chain connects TRBV10-3 to TRBJ1-4; tentative D call: TRBD1 (5 bases). The CDR3 extends over 15 amino acids. Germline V lookup: CDR1 ENHRY, CDR2 SYGVKD. With 5 bases removed from V and 6 bases from J, the gap between germline ends came to 16 bases. The CDR3 loop is CAISTPTGGDEKLFF. Written as DNA, the CDR3 is TGTGCCATCAGTACCCCCACGGGGGGGGATGAAAAACTGTTTTTT.

The gene calls are TRBV29-1 and TRBJ1-3, with D possibly TRBD1 on 5 matching bases. The CDR3 is made up of 15 amino acids. V shed 7 bases and J shed 2 bases, with 18 bases lying between them. Germline V gene sequence: CDR1 SQVTM, CDR2 ANQGSEA. The CDR3 loop is CSAWSPSGAGNTIYF. Written as DNA, the CDR3 is TGCAGCGCGTGGTCCCCGTCGGGGGCTGGAAACACCATATATTTT.

The chain has TRBV19 and TRBJ2-7; TRBD1 agrees at 9 bases. Germline CDR1 and CDR2: LNHDA and SQIVND (reference sequence). CDR3 length: 14 residues. Unmatched junction bases numbered 5, after V lost 5 bases and J lost 3 bases. The CDR3 protein is CASSDRDRDYEQYF. CDR3 coding DNA: TGTGCCAGTAGTGACCGGGACAGGGACTACGAGCAGTACTTC.

The rearrangement uses TRBV7-8 and TRBJ1-1; no firm D call. CDR1 is SGHVS and CDR2 is FQNEAQ in the germline V gene. The CDR3 sequence is 15 residues long. V lost 8 bases, J lost 6 bases, and 22 bases lay in between. CDR3 amino acids: CASRQGGRWEAEAFF. The CDR3 DNA reads as TGTGCCAGCCGACAAGGAGGCAGGTGGGAAGCTGAAGCTTTCTTT.

The V call is TRBV5-6, the J call TRBJ2-7; 10 nucleotides match TRBD2. The CDR3 is 17 amino acids. The germline gives CDR1 SGHDT, CDR2 YYEEEE. The V segment lost 1 base and the J segment 3 bases; nucleotides outside the gene matches: 10. The CDR3 loop reads CASSLLAGGQRNYEQYF. Here the CDR3 DNA reads TGTGCCAGCAGCTTGTTAGCGGGAGGTCAACGGAACTACGAGCAGTACTTC.

The genes are TRBV9 and TRBJ2-1, with no clear D. Trimming left V 2 bases short and J 7 bases short, with 13 bases between. This CDR3 contains 14 residues. Per the germline V gene, CDR1 is SGDLS and CDR2 is YYNGEE. Here the CDR3 DNA reads TGTGCCAGCAGCGTTCGTGTCAGGAATAATGAGCAGTTCTTC. Translated: CASSVRVRNNEQFF.

Here the CDR3 reads CASSLVRGREQFF. The CDR3 DNA sequence: TGTGCCAGCAGCTTAGTCAGAGGCCGTGAGCAGTTCTTC. The J gene is TRBJ2-1, the V gene TRBV7-2, with D unresolved. The CDR3 contains 13 residues. Germline assignment: CDR1 SGHTA and CDR2 FQGNSA. V gave up 1 base and J gave up 9 bases, with 10 bases separating them.